This TCR beta chain originates from a study of T-cell memory formation after mild COVID-19. The V gene lost 6 bases and the J gene lost 4 bases, with 12 bases spanning the gap. The CDR3 contains 13 residues. TCRdb called the 5' RACE reads again in MiXCR, with one record for every CDR3 protein. The profile shows about 62,000 distinct CDR3 sequences, about a tenth of them singletons. This rearrangement joins TRBV12-3 or TRBV12-4 to TRBJ1-2; the D is unclear. The source material was PBMCs or a T cell subset sorted from them (not recorded which). This sequence originates from a man between 18 and 35 years old who had mild COVID-19 (a few samples of this study predate the infection). Cell type and time point are not known. CDR3 in amino acids: CASRIVGSYGYTF. Here the CDR3 DNA reads TGTGCCAGCAGAATCGTAGGGAGCTATGGCTACACCTTC.